A selection of T cell receptor beta chains follows, all from one sample in a study of OX40 agonist ivuxolimab in advanced cancers. The repertoire was sequenced with immunoSEQ multiplex PCR; TCRdb's copy has only in-frame clones and lacks some. The sample has fewer than 50,000 clones, roughly 90% seen once. Source: CD4+ or CD8+ T cells sorted from blood, taken in a trial of the OX40 agonist ivuxolimab. The receptors come from an adult with an advanced solid tumor such as melanoma, head and neck, liver or kidney cancer. The CDR3 runs from the conserved cysteine through the conserved F or W. The order of the fields is D gene, J gene, clone size, V gene, CDR3 protein, CDR3 DNA. D genes are given only for firm matches. Size tells how often a clone was seen (once, few, many) or the class of an expanded clone, and some rows leave it out.

. | TRBJ1-1 | . | TRBV27 | CASSLTAMNTEAFF | TGTGCCAGCAGTTTAACAGCTATGAACACTGAAGCTTTCTTT
TRBD2 | TRBJ2-7 | . | TRBV5-1 | CASSLGTSKEQYF | TGCGCCAGCAGCCTTGGGACTAGCAAAGAGCAGTACTTC
TRBD2 | TRBJ2-1 | . | TRBV29-1 | CSVVGPGLAENEQFF | TGCAGCGTAGTCGGACCGGGACTAGCGGAAAATGAGCAGTTCTTC
TRBD1 | TRBJ2-1 | . | TRBV7-9 | CASSPVRTGGFNEQFF | TGTGCCAGCAGCCCAGTGAGGACAGGGGGTTTCAATGAGCAGTTCTTC
. | TRBJ2-1 | . | TRBV7-9 | CASSLLASDNEQFF | TGTGCCAGCAGCTTACTAGCGAGCGACAATGAGCAGTTCTTC
. | TRBJ2-1 | once | TRBV2 | CASSDDLGGESYNEQFF | TGTGCCAGCAGTGATGATCTGGGGGGCGAATCCTACAATGAGCAGTTCTTC
. | TRBJ2-7 | . | TRBV10-2 | CASSEQSVLSYEQYF | TGCGCCAGCAGTGAACAGTCGGTCCTAAGCTACGAGCAGTACTTC
TRBD2 | TRBJ2-7 | . | TRBV4-1 | CASSQGNSGRNNEQYF | TGCGCCAGCAGCCAAGGGAATAGCGGGAGGAACAACGAGCAGTACTTC
. | TRBJ2-5 | . | TRBV7-8 | CASSFVGGRETQYF | TGTGCCAGCAGCTTTGTGGGGGGGCGAGAGACCCAGTACTTC
TRBD2 | TRBJ2-3 | . | TRBV13 | CASSTGLAGVEDTQYF | TGTGCCAGCAGCACCGGACTAGCGGGGGTCGAGGATACGCAGTATTTT
. | TRBJ2-7 | . | TRBV7-8 | CASSFTPSSYEQYF | TGTGCCAGCAGCTTTACTCCTTCATCCTACGAGCAGTACTTC
. | TRBJ1-2 | . | TRBV6-1 | CASSGDGYTF | TGTGCCAGCTCCGGGGATGGCTACACCTTC
TRBD2 | TRBJ2-1 | once | TRBV27 | CASKKAGPSYNEQFF | TGTGCCAGCAAAAAAGCGGGGCCCTCCTACAATGAGCAGTTCTTC
. | TRBJ2-1 | once | TRBV7-9 | CASSFGVGYYDEQFF | TGTGCCAGCAGCTTCGGAGTTGGGTATTACGATGAGCAGTTCTTC
. | TRBJ2-1 | . | TRBV21-1 | CARGQGTYNEQFF | TGTGCCAGGGGACAGGGCACCTACAATGAGCAGTTCTTC
TRBD2 | TRBJ2-1 | . | TRBV7-2 | CASSWGLGGVYEQFF | TGTGCCAGCAGCTGGGGACTAGGGGGTGTCTATGAGCAGTTCTTC
. | TRBJ1-6 | . | TRBV6-1 | CASSDGRGVYNSPLHF | TGTGCCAGCAGTGACGGGAGGGGGGTCTATAATTCACCCCTCCACTTT
. | TRBJ2-7 | . | TRBV2 | CASSEKGQATYEQYF | TGTGCCAGCAGTGAAAAGGGTCAGGCTACCTACGAGCAGTACTTC
. | TRBJ1-1 | . | TRBV27 | CATRTGGRAFF | TGTGCCACAAGGACCGGAGGGAGAGCTTTCTTT
. | TRBJ2-3 | . | TRBV27 | CASSLGRNTDTQYF | TGTGCCAGCAGTTTGGGCAGGAACACAGATACGCAGTATTTT
. | TRBJ2-7 | . | TRBV11-2 | CASSLGSFYEQYF | TGTGCCAGCAGCTTGGGTAGCTTCTACGAGCAGTACTTC
. | TRBJ2-7 | . | TRBV27 | CASSLNQMGDEQYF | TGTGCCAGCAGTTTGAATCAGATGGGAGACGAGCAGTACTTC
TRBD2 | TRBJ2-3 | . | TRBV29-1 | CSVDSGSLSDTQYF | TGCAGCGTTGACAGCGGGAGTCTCTCAGATACGCAGTATTTT
TRBD2 | TRBJ2-1 | . | TRBV5-4 | CASSLFSWTSGRRSYNEQFF | TGTGCCAGCAGCTTGTTTTCCTGGACTAGCGGGAGAAGGTCCTACAATGAGCAGTTCTTC
TRBD2 | TRBJ2-7 | . | TRBV13 | CASQGPGTRREQYF | TGTGCCAGCCAGGGCCCCGGGACTAGGCGTGAGCAGTACTTC
. | TRBJ1-2 | . | TRBV2 | CASSDGHGYTF | TGTGCCAGCAGTGACGGGCATGGCTACACCTTC
TRBD1 | TRBJ2-5 | . | TRBV9 | CASSAPGQLQETQYF | TGTGCCAGCAGCGCCCCGGGACAGCTCCAAGAGACCCAGTACTTC
. | TRBJ2-1 | . | TRBV7-2 | CASSLGQGTIEQFF | TGTGCCAGCAGCTTAGGCCAGGGTACAATTGAGCAGTTCTTC
. | TRBJ1-2 | . | TRBV7-8 | CASSRGGTSRGYTF | TGTGCCAGCAGCCGCGGGGGGACATCACGCGGCTACACCTTC
. | TRBJ1-2 | . | TRBV27 | CASRAKGGASLLSDGYTF | TGTGCCAGCAGAGCTAAAGGGGGGGCGTCGTTGTTATCAGATGGCTACACCTTC
TRBD1 | TRBJ2-6 | . | TRBV5-1 | CASSLGQGASGANVLTF | TGCGCCAGCAGCTTGGGACAGGGGGCTTCTGGGGCCAACGTCCTGACTTTC
TRBD2 | TRBJ2-7 | . | TRBV11-2 | CASRFTSGPHSYEQYF | TGTGCCAGCAGATTTACTAGCGGCCCCCATTCCTACGAGCAGTACTTC
. | TRBJ2-7 | . | TRBV27 | CASSDTGTVGEQYF | TGTGCCAGCAGCGACACAGGGACGGTGGGCGAGCAGTACTTC
TRBD2 | TRBJ2-5 | once | TRBV12-5 | CASGLVSGLVSETQYF | TGTGCTAGTGGTTTGGTAAGCGGACTAGTAAGCGAGACCCAGTACTTC
. | TRBJ2-2 | . | TRBV5-1 | CASSLTGGGTGELFF | TGCGCCAGCAGCTTAACAGGAGGAGGAACCGGGGAGCTGTTTTTT
. | TRBJ2-1 | . | TRBV29-1 | CSAGRTTDEQFF | TGCAGCGCTGGGAGGACTACGGATGAGCAGTTCTTC
TRBD2 | TRBJ2-7 | . | TRBV10-2 | CASSRSSGPTYEQYF | TGCGCCAGCAGCCGTTCTAGCGGTCCTACCTACGAGCAGTACTTC
. | TRBJ2-1 | . | TRBV6-1 | CASSEAIRILNEQFF | TGTGCCAGCAGTGAAGCCATCCGTATCCTCAATGAGCAGTTCTTC
. | TRBJ2-5 | . | TRBV12-2 | CASRWSIFVLAAQETQYF | TGTGCAAGTCGCTGGAGCATTTTCGTGCTAGCGGCCCAAGAGACCCAGTACTTC
. | TRBJ2-1 | . | TRBV7-2 | CASSLKLESQFGNEQFF | TGTGCCAGCAGCCTCAAACTAGAATCCCAGTTCGGGAATGAGCAGTTCTTC
. | TRBJ2-7 | . | TRBV5-1 | CASSLSGPRYEQYF | TGCGCCAGCAGCTTGTCCGGACCCAGATACGAGCAGTACTTC
TRBD1 | TRBJ2-3 | . | TRBV6-4 | CASSEGTGGTDTQYF | TGTGCCAGCAGTGAGGGGACAGGGGGCACAGATACGCAGTATTTT
. | TRBJ2-1 | . | TRBV14 | CASSHTGSYNEQFF | TGTGCCAGCAGCCATACGGGCTCCTACAATGAGCAGTTCTTC
. | TRBJ1-1 | . | TRBV11-2 | CASSPGGFF | TGTGCCAGCAGCCCGGGAGGTTTCTTT
. | TRBJ2-7 | . | TRBV4-1 | CASSLQPGSAYEQYF | TGCGCCAGCAGCCTACAACCGGGGAGCGCCTACGAGCAGTACTTC
TRBD1 | TRBJ1-2 | . | TRBV10-3 | CAISGGQGNYGYTF | TGTGCCATCAGTGGGGGACAGGGGAACTATGGCTACACCTTC
TRBD1 | TRBJ1-1 | . | TRBV27 | CASSFPGQGRKAFF | TGTGCCAGCAGTTTTCCTGGACAGGGGAGGAAAGCTTTCTTT
. | TRBJ1-2 | once | TRBV10-2 | CASAREGLQDYGYTF | TGCGCCAGCGCCCGCGAGGGCCTACAGGACTATGGCTACACCTTC
TRBD1 | TRBJ1-3 | . | TRBV13 | CASSSQGTGNTIYF | TGTGCCAGCAGCTCACAGGGGACTGGAAACACCATATATTTT
TRBD1 | TRBJ1-1 | once | TRBV6-6 | CATQQGQLNTEAFF | TGTGCCACCCAGCAGGGACAGTTGAACACTGAAGCTTTCTTT
. | TRBJ2-1 | . | TRBV11-3 | CASSLDGGEVYNEQFF | TGTGCCAGCAGCTTAGATGGCGGGGAGGTCTACAATGAGCAGTTCTTC
. | TRBJ1-2 | . | TRBV6-6 | CASSYVSGSDGYTF | TGTGCCAGCAGTTACGTTTCGGGGAGTGATGGCTACACCTTC
TRBD1 | TRBJ1-6 | few | TRBV6-6 | CASSSRQGGSPLHF | TGTGCCAGCAGTTCCCGACAGGGGGGCTCACCCCTCCACTTT
TRBD1 | TRBJ2-7 | . | TRBV2 | CASSEWQGVSYEQYF | TGTGCCAGCAGTGAGTGGCAGGGGGTCTCCTACGAGCAGTACTTC
. | TRBJ2-1 | . | TRBV29-1 | CSVVPLSSYNEQFF | TGCAGCGTTGTACCTCTGAGCTCCTACAATGAGCAGTTCTTC
. | TRBJ1-2 | . | TRBV6-1 | CASSEGSIPPLYGYTF | TGTGCCAGCAGTGAAGGGTCGATCCCCCCTCTCTATGGCTACACCTTC
. | TRBJ2-1 | . | TRBV7-9 | CASSKGLGYNEQFF | TGTGCCAGCAGCAAGGGACTGGGCTACAATGAGCAGTTCTTC